What follows are 17 T cell receptor beta chains derived from one specimen sequenced in a study of cytomegalovirus exposure and HLA in healthy donors. 13 Jbeta primers and 60 Vbeta primers were used for the PCR. Measured with immunoSEQ multiplex PCR; TCRdb has only the in-frame clones, and not every one. This sample has around 200,000 clones, with 80% found just once. Sequenced input: PBMCs. The source is a boy younger than 18 in good health and CMV-seronegative.

V gene TRBV4-1 combines with J gene TRBJ1-1, with D unresolved. The CDR3 has 15 amino acids. V was cut by 1 base and J by 2 bases, with 11 bases left in between. Germline CDR1 and CDR2: MGHRA and YSYEKL. The CDR3, as DNA: TGCGCCAGCAGCCAAGGACCGGGTTATAACACTGAAGCTTTCTTT. Residues: CASSQGPGYNTEAFF.

The CDR3 spells CASSAIRGSYNEQFF. Written as DNA, the CDR3 is TGTGCCAGCAGTGCCATCAGGGGCTCCTACAATGAGCAGTTCTTC. This chain connects TRBV6-6 to TRBJ2-1, with D possibly TRBD1 on 6 matching bases. Germline CDR1 reads MNHNY; CDR2 reads SVGAGI (reference sequence). The CDR3 length is 15 residues. The V end lost 5 bases, the J end lost 0 bases, and 11 bases lay between the germline ends.

For the CDR3, the DNA is TGTGCCAGCAGTGACGTCGGGGTGAAGAATCAGCCCCAGCATTTT. Its translation is CASSDVGVKNQPQHF. The chain couples TRBV2 to TRBJ1-5; D unresolved. V was trimmed by 3 bases and J by 4 bases, leaving 13 bases between them. Germline V gene sequence: CDR1 SNHLY, CDR2 FYNNEI. The length of the CDR3 is 15 residues.

The chain links TRBV6-5 to TRBJ1-2, with D possibly being TRBD1 (5 bases). Germline V CDR1 and CDR2: MNHEY, SVGAGI. The CDR3 is made up of 14 amino acids. With 7 bases removed from V and 3 bases from J, the gap between germline ends came to 15 bases. The CDR3 region is CASTSAGRHYGYTF. CDR3 bases: TGTGCCAGCACCTCGGCAGGGCGACACTATGGCTACACCTTC.

The chain recombines TRBV4-1 with TRBJ2-3; 9 bases are shared with TRBD1. CDR3 length: 16 residues. The ends lost 5 bases at V and 2 bases at J; junction bases unmatched: 8. Germline V lookup: CDR1 MGHRA, CDR2 YSYEKL. The CDR3 DNA reads TGCGCCAGCAGCGATGGACAGGGGCGGTCCACAGATACGCAGTATTTT. Its translation: CASSDGQGRSTDTQYF.

Regarding this clone: The sample carries other DNA sequences with the same CDR3. The V and J genes are TRBV5-4 and TRBJ1-1; D may be TRBD1 (5 bases). Per the germline V gene, CDR1 is SGHNT and CDR2 is YYREEE (reference sequence). The V and J ends lost 7 bases and 0 bases respectively, with 16 bases between them. This CDR3 is built from 15 residues. CDR3 amino acids: CASPGGAGMNTEAFF. The CDR3 DNA reads TGTGCCAGCCCTGGCGGGGCAGGTATGAACACTGAAGCTTTCTTT.

The chain links TRBV4-1 to TRBJ1-1, with TRBD1 identical over 8 bases. Looked up from germline, CDR1 is MGHRA and CDR2 is YSYEKL. The CDR3 runs 12 residues. V trimming: 0 bases; J trimming: 12 bases; junction bases outside the gene matches: 3. The CDR3, as DNA: TGCGCCAGCAGCCAAGAGACAGGGGTAACTTTCTTT. Amino acid sequence: CASSQETGVTFF.

The V and J genes are TRBV7-9 and TRBJ2-1; TRBD2 matches at 11 bases. The V gene's germline CDR1 is SEHNR and CDR2 FQNEAQ (reference sequence). The ends lost 7 bases at V and 6 bases at J; junction bases unmatched: 8. This CDR3 spans 15 amino acids. CDR3 amino acids: CASTGIAGGLNEQFF. The CDR3 nucleotides are TGTGCCAGCACCGGAATAGCGGGAGGGCTCAATGAGCAGTTCTTC.

V is TRBV5-4 and J is TRBJ2-1; unclear D gene. V lost 3 bases, J lost 6 bases, and 4 bases lay in between. CDR3 length equals 11 residues. Germline V gene lookup returns CDR1 SGHNT and CDR2 YYREEE (reference sequence). The CDR3 DNA is TGTGCCAGCAGCTCCCTCAATGAGCAGTTCTTC. The encoded protein is CASSSLNEQFF.

The CDR3 DNA sequence: TGTGCCAGCAGCGTAGGACAGGGGCCCCATCAGCCCCAGCATTTT. Its translation: CASSVGQGPHQPQHF. The chain recombines TRBV9 with TRBJ1-5; TRBD1 agrees at 8 bases. Germline V gives CDR1 SGDLS, CDR2 YYNGEE. The length of the CDR3 is 15 residues. J gave up 5 bases and V 0 bases, and 4 bases lay outside the gene matches.

V gene TRBV7-3 combines with J gene TRBJ1-6; possibly TRBD1 for D (5 bases). In germline, CDR1 is SGHTA, CDR2 FQGTGA. Between the trimmed V and J ends, which lost 1 base and 10 bases, there was a span of 14 bases. The CDR3 runs to 15 residues. For the CDR3, the DNA is TGTGCCAGCAGCTTAAACCCTGGGGCGAGATCACCCCTCCACTTT. Residues: CASSLNPGARSPLHF. The whole variable domain, filled in from reference TRBV7-3 and TRBJ1-6, reads GAGVSQTPSNKVTEKGKYVELRCDPISGHTALYWYRQSLGQGPEFLIYFQGTGAADDSGLPNDRFFAVRPEGSVSTLKIQRTERGDSAVYLCASSLNPGARSPLHFGNGTRLTVT.

This clone was detected a few times. The chain employs TRBV29-1 and TRBJ1-2, with D perhaps matching TRBD1 (5 bases). The V end lost 6 bases, the J end lost 10 bases, and 21 bases lay between the germline ends. The CDR3 is 13 residues long. From germline, CDR1 is SQVTM and CDR2 ANQGSEA. For the CDR3, the DNA is TGCAGCGTGGATGGGGGGTCAGTTTCGTACTACACCTTC. It is translated as CSVDGGSVSYYTF.

The chain uses TRBV29-1 and TRBJ1-1; no clear D. V was trimmed by 4 bases and J by 1 base, leaving 13 bases between them. CDR3 length: 14 residues. Germline loops: CDR1 SQVTM, CDR2 ANQGSEA. CDR3 loop: CSVGMRAPNTEAFF. CDR3 bases: TGCAGCGTTGGGATGAGGGCCCCGAACACTGAAGCTTTCTTT.

This clone was detected once. The chain couples TRBV7-8 to TRBJ2-1, with a possible D match to TRBD2 (6 bases). Deletions cut 4 bases from V and 8 bases from J, with 9 bases between. This CDR3 has 12 amino acids. Germline CDR1 is SGHVS and CDR2 is FQNEAQ. The CDR3 loop reads CASSSWGDEQFF. DNA for the CDR3: TGTGCCAGCAGCTCCTGGGGGGATGAGCAGTTCTTC.

V is TRBV7-9 and J is TRBJ1-3; 8 nucleotides line up with TRBD1. The germline V gene has CDR1 SEHNR and CDR2 FQNEAQ (reference sequence). The J segment lost 2 bases and the V segment lost 5 bases, leaving 5 bases of the junction unmatched. The CDR3 has 15 residues. The CDR3 DNA follows: TGTGCCAGCAGCCGCCAGGGGGCGGCTGGAAACACCATATATTTT. Translating gives CASSRQGAAGNTIYF.

This clone was counted a single time. Given the absence of the conserved phenylalanine or tryptophan at the CDR3 end, a read error is likely. It is unclear where the CDR3 begins or ends on the DNA, so no DNA is shown, and the CDR3 is as TCRdb lists it. The genes are TRBV5-6 and TRBJ2-7; the table calls TRBD2, which could not be checked here. Ends included, the CDR3 has 8 residues. Germline V CDR1 and CDR2: SGHDT, YYEEEE. Here the CDR3 reads CASSPGSG.

CDR3: CASGGTGVGFPGELFF. CDR3 bases: TGTGCTAGTGGTGGAACAGGGGTGGGCTTCCCCGGGGAGCTGTTTTTT. The chain is built from TRBV12-5 and TRBJ2-2; 7 nucleotides line up with TRBD1. The V gene's germline CDR1 is LGHNT and CDR2 FRNRAP. There are 16 residues in the CDR3. The ends lost 5 bases at V and 6 bases at J; junction bases unmatched: 12.